The 26 T cell receptor beta chains below come from one sample, sequenced in a study of control samples from healthy donors and cancer patients. Sequenced by immunoSEQ multiplex PCR; TCRdb stores in-frame clones only, minus some. This table holds roughly 93,000 clones, approximately 88% found once. Material for sequencing was PBMCs. The receptors stem from a woman aged 45-65 years with colorectal cancer.

The V call is TRBV3-1 (or the pseudogene TRBV3-2), the J call TRBJ2-3; 8 nucleotides line up with TRBD2. The CDR3 consists of 21 residues. In germline, CDR1 is LGHDT, CDR2 YNNKEL (reference sequence). V was pared by 1 base and J by 0 bases, with 18 bases of the junction left unmatched. The DNA for the CDR3 is TGTGCCAGCAGCCAAGCCTGTCGCCCCGCAACTAGCGGAGAAAGCACAGATACGCAGTATTTT. Its protein product is CASSQACRPATSGESTDTQYF.

The table lists this clone with a count of one. This chain links TRBV6-5 with TRBJ2-7; 7 bases are a match to TRBD1. CDR3 length: 13 residues. V shed 6 bases, J shed 3 bases, and the junction held 5 bases outside the gene matches. Germline V gene lookup returns CDR1 MNHEY and CDR2 SVGAGI. CDR3: CASSQRDSYEQYV. In DNA form, the CDR3 reads TGTGCCAGCAGCCAAAGGGACAGCTACGAGCAGTACGTC.

The rearrangement joins TRBV7-8 to TRBJ2-1, with D hard to call. Germline values: CDR1 SGHVS, CDR2 FQNEAQ. The CDR3 has 14 amino acids. The V and J ends lost 1 base and 0 bases respectively, with 4 bases between them. CDR3 region: CASSLGSSYNEQFF. The CDR3 region has the DNA TGTGCCAGCAGCTTAGGTAGCTCCTACAATGAGCAGTTCTTC. The whole variable domain, remainder taken from reference TRBV7-8 and TRBJ2-1, is GAGVSQSPRYKVAKRGQDVALRCDPISGHVSLFWYQQALGQGPEFLTYFQNEAQLDKSGLPSDRFFAERPEGSVSTLKIQRTQQEDSAVYLCASSLGSSYNEQFFGPGTRLTVL.

This chain uses TRBV6-2 or TRBV6-3 with TRBJ1-4; the D is unclear. Germline V gives CDR1 MNHEY, CDR2 SVGEGT. V was trimmed by 0 bases and J by 7 bases, leaving 12 bases between them. The CDR3 loop spans 15 amino acids. This CDR3 is CASSYSWVPVEKLFF. The CDR3 coding sequence is TGTGCCAGCAGTTACTCATGGGTACCGGTTGAAAAACTGTTTTTT.

The chain combines TRBV10-1 with TRBJ2-3; tentatively, D is TRBD2 (6 bases). The CDR3 has 12 amino acids. From germline, CDR1 is WNHNN and CDR2 SYGVQD (reference sequence). V was clipped by 5 bases and J by 6 bases, with 9 bases between them. The CDR3 DNA reads TGCGCCAGCAGTCCGGGGGTCGATACGCAGTATTTT. Its protein is CASSPGVDTQYF.

The chain recombines TRBV5-6 with TRBJ1-2; 7 nucleotides agree with TRBD1. The CDR3 totals 16 residues. Trimming cost V 2 bases and J 4 bases; bases outside gene matches: 11. The germline V gene has CDR1 SGHDT and CDR2 YYEEEE. The CDR3 nucleotides are TGTGCCAGCAGCTTAGTAACTTCGGGACAGAGCTATGGCTACACCTTC. Residues: CASSLVTSGQSYGYTF.

The chain links TRBV4-1 to TRBJ2-1; the D gene is possibly TRBD2 (5 bases). V was pared by 6 bases and J by 3 bases, with 12 bases between. The CDR3 sequence is 14 residues long. Germline V gene sequence: CDR1 MGHRA, CDR2 YSYEKL. The CDR3 reads CASSPDFVYNEQFF. For the CDR3, the DNA is TGCGCCAGCAGTCCGGACTTCGTCTACAATGAGCAGTTCTTC.

This clone occurred a few times. The chain combines TRBV7-2 with TRBJ1-1, with TRBD1 identical over 7 bases. Germline values: CDR1 SGHTA, CDR2 FQGNSA. V shed 1 base, J shed 6 bases, and the junction held 8 bases outside the gene matches. The CDR3 is made up of 15 amino acids. The CDR3 loop reads CASSLVRQGHSEAFF. The CDR3 DNA reads TGTGCCAGCAGCTTAGTGCGACAGGGTCACTCTGAAGCTTTCTTT.

Written as DNA, the CDR3 is TGTGCCATCAGTCAGACAGGGAAGGATGGCTACACCTTC. Translation: CAISQTGKDGYTF. The rearrangement uses TRBV10-3 and TRBJ1-2; 7 positions match TRBD1. The ends lost 5 bases at V and 6 bases at J; junction bases unmatched: 6. The length of the CDR3 is 13 residues. Germline loops: CDR1 ENHRY, CDR2 SYGVKD.

The CDR3 DNA is TGTGCCAGCAGCAACCGGAGGGCAAGGGGGGCCTCCTCTGGAAACACCATATATTTT. Residues: CASSNRRARGASSGNTIYF. V is TRBV5-5 and J is TRBJ1-3; tentatively, D is TRBD1 (6 bases). In germline, CDR1 is SGHKS, CDR2 YYEKEE (reference sequence). Trimming took off 4 bases at V and 0 bases at J, with 23 bases between the two ends. The CDR3 totals 19 residues.

This clone was counted once. The sample holds other DNA sequences that translate to the same CDR3. CDR3 sequence reads: CASSYSSGNYGYTF. CDR3 nucleotide sequence: TGTGCCAGCAGTTACTCGAGCGGGAACTATGGCTACACCTTC. V and J are TRBV6-5 and TRBJ1-2; D not resolved. The CDR3 has 14 residues. Trimming stripped 0 bases from V and 2 bases from J, with 7 bases between. Germline V gene data show CDR1 as MNHEY and CDR2 as SVGAGI.

The V gene is TRBV30, the J gene TRBJ1-5; TRBD1 is a possible D gene (6 bases). The V gene lost 4 bases and the J gene lost 4 bases, with 11 bases spanning the gap. Germline CDR1 GTSNPN, CDR2 SVGIG (reference sequence). The CDR3 runs to 13 residues. The chain's CDR3 is CAWNRDTNQPQHF. In DNA form, the CDR3 reads TGTGCCTGGAACCGGGACACAAATCAGCCCCAGCATTTT.

V usage is TRBV5-4 and J usage is TRBJ2-3; D gene ambiguous. CDR3 size: 13 residues. V was clipped by 4 bases and J by 0 bases, with 6 bases between them. Germline CDR1 is SGHNT and CDR2 is YYREEE (reference sequence). CDR3 loop: CASSVGSTDTQYF. In DNA form, the CDR3 reads TGTGCCAGCAGCGTTGGAAGCACAGATACGCAGTATTTT.

The chain combines TRBV7-2 with TRBJ2-3, with 11 bases that match TRBD2. The CDR3 extends over 15 amino acids. The germline gives CDR1 SGHTA, CDR2 FQGNSA. Germline trimming cut 7 bases from V and 4 bases from J; bases unmatched to any gene: 7. The CDR3 DNA reads as TGTGCCAGCAAATTCGGGACTAGCGGCCCAGATACGCAGTATTTT. Translation gives CASKFGTSGPDTQYF.

The chain employs TRBV7-2 and TRBJ1-5, with a tentative D call TRBD1 (5 bases). The ends were cut back, 5 bases at V and 0 bases at J, with 23 bases in the middle. The CDR3 contains 19 residues. CDR1 and CDR2 (germline): SGHTA, FQGNSA. The CDR3 loop reads CASSPKARSTGYSNQPQHF. CDR3 coding DNA: TGTGCCAGCAGCCCAAAAGCCCGATCAACAGGATATAGCAATCAGCCCCAGCATTTT. Full variable domain (outside the CDR3, taken from reference TRBV7-2 and TRBJ1-5): GAGVSQSPSNKVTEKGKDVELRCDPISGHTALYWYRQSLGQGLEFLIYFQGNSAPDKSGLPSDRFSAERTGGSVSTLTIQRTQQEDSAVYLCASSPKARSTGYSNQPQHFGDGTRLSIL.

The chain carries TRBV7-2 and TRBJ2-2, with unresolved D. The CDR3 runs 13 residues. Germline-derived CDR1 and CDR2 are SGHTA and FQGNSA. Trimming stripped 4 bases from V and 4 bases from J, with 7 bases between. The CDR3 bases are TGTGCCAGCAGCTCTTATTCCACCGGGGAGCTGTTTTTT. Amino acids: CASSSYSTGELFF.

The rearrangement links TRBV6-6 to TRBJ2-2; D could derive from TRBD1 or TRBD2 (5 bases each). The CDR3 covers 16 residues. Germline loops: CDR1 MNHNY, CDR2 SVGAGI (reference sequence). The V end lost 2 bases, the J end lost 3 bases, and 13 bases lay between the germline ends. The CDR3 sequence: CASSYTGRRDTGELFF. The CDR3 DNA follows: TGTGCCAGCAGTTACACGGGGCGAAGAGACACCGGGGAGCTGTTTTTT.

J is TRBJ2-3 and V is TRBV7-2; D is ambiguous. The germline V and J ends were trimmed by 1 base and 0 bases, with 5 bases remaining between them. There are 14 residues in the CDR3. Germline CDR1 reads SGHTA; CDR2 reads FQGNSA. The CDR3 spells CASSLGRSTDTQYF. As DNA, the CDR3 is TGTGCCAGCAGCTTAGGCAGAAGCACAGATACGCAGTATTTT.

This clone was found a few times. The rearrangement links TRBV28 to TRBJ2-7; D remains ambiguous. The germline V gene has CDR1 MDHEN and CDR2 SYDVKM. V was trimmed by 3 bases and J by 3 bases, leaving 6 bases between them. The CDR3 is made up of 12 amino acids. CDR3 amino acids: CASSLKGYEQYV. The CDR3 nucleotides read TGTGCCAGCAGTTTGAAGGGCTACGAGCAGTACGTC.

The chain couples TRBV2 to TRBJ1-2; weak D call: TRBD1 (6 bases). V dropped 2 bases and J dropped 6 bases, with 10 bases sitting between them. CDR1 is SNHLY, CDR2 FYNNEI, per germline. This CDR3 spans 13 amino acids. In DNA, the CDR3 is TGTGCCAGCAGTGAAAGGGGGAGTCATGGCTACACCTTC. This codes for CASSERGSHGYTF.

V is TRBV19 and J is TRBJ1-3, with D maybe TRBD1 (6 bases). From germline, CDR1 is LNHDA and CDR2 SQIVND (reference sequence). V lost 9 bases, J lost 2 bases, and 17 bases lay in between. The CDR3 totals 15 residues. The CDR3 DNA is TGTGCCAGCCAGCTAGGGGGGGAAGCTGGAAACACCATATATTTT. Translated, it gives CASQLGGEAGNTIYF.

The genes are TRBV5-1 and TRBJ2-5, with TRBD1 matching 8 bases. Germline CDR1 is SGHRS and CDR2 is YFSETQ. V lost 2 bases and J lost 2; bases outside the gene matches: 2. CDR3 length equals 14 residues. CDR3 nucleotides: TGCGCCAGCAGCTTACAGGGGGTTCAAGAGACCCAGTACTTC. Translating it yields CASSLQGVQETQYF.

V usage is TRBV19 and J usage is TRBJ1-3; D is unclear. Between the trimmed V and J ends, which lost 7 bases and 0 bases, there was a span of 13 bases. CDR3 length: 15 amino acids. CDR1 and CDR2 (germline): LNHDA, SQIVND (reference sequence). The chain's CDR3 is CASTLGRTSGNTIYF. The CDR3 region has the DNA TGTGCCAGTACCCTGGGTCGTACCTCTGGAAACACCATATATTTT.

V usage is TRBV5-8 and J usage is TRBJ2-5; D might be TRBD2 (6 bases). The CDR3 spans 12 residues. Trimming left V 4 bases short and J 4 bases short, with 8 bases between. Germline V CDR1 and CDR2: SGHTS, YDEGEE. CDR3 sequence: CASSRRVETQYF. DNA of the CDR3: TGTGCCAGCAGCAGGAGGGTAGAGACCCAGTACTTC.

Worth noting for this clone: Other nucleotide sequences from this sample produce the same CDR3. This rearrangement joins TRBV7-2 to TRBJ1-4; possible D gene TRBD1, 5 bases. Germline lookup yields CDR1 SGHTA and CDR2 FQGNSA. V was clipped by 5 bases and J by 3 bases, with 10 bases between them. This CDR3 is 14 amino acids long. CDR3 DNA sequence: TGTGCCAGCAGCCCAGGGCTAGCTAATGAAAAACTGTTTTTT. Protein product: CASSPGLANEKLFF.

V usage is TRBV7-9 and J usage is TRBJ1-1, with 9 bases identical to TRBD1. With 5 bases clipped from V and 7 bases from J, the junction kept 14 bases outside the gene matches. The CDR3 is 16 residues long. Germline values: CDR1 SEHNR, CDR2 FQNEAQ (reference sequence). CDR3 region: CASSGRPGQGMIEAFF. The CDR3 coding sequence is TGTGCCAGCAGCGGCAGACCGGGACAGGGAATGATTGAAGCTTTCTTT.